This section outlines one TCR beta chain sequence together with its context. The record originates from a study of technical replicates of blood from several donors. Trimming cost V 4 bases and J 3 bases; bases outside gene matches: 9. Germline lookup yields CDR1 LGHNA and CDR2 YSLEER. This CDR3 contains 18 residues. The data were produced by immunoSEQ multiplex PCR, yet TCRdb's version contains in-frame clones alone and is incomplete. This table has under 100,000 clones, approximately 95% appearing once. The sequence was collected from a human donor in good health. This rearrangement joins TRBV4-3 to TRBJ2-2; 12 nucleotides agree with TRBD1. Sequencing used T cells isolated from PBMCs. CDR3 bases: TGCGCCAGCAGCCGAAAGGGACAGGGGGCTCTTGACACCGGGGAGCTGTTTTTT. Its protein is CASSRKGQGALDTGELFF.